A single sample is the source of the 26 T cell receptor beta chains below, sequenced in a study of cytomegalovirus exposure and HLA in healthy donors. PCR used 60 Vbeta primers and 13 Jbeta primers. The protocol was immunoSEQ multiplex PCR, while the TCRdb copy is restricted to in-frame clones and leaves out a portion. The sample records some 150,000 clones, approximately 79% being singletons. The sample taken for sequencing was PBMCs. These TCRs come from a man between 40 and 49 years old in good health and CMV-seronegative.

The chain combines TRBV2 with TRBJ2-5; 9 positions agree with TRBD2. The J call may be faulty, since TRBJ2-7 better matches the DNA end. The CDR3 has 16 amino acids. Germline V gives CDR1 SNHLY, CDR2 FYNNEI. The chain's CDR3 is CASSAPTSGFSYEQYF. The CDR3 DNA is TGTGCCAGCAGTGCACCTACTAGCGGGTTCTCCTACGAGCAGTACTTC.

The CDR3 nucleotides read TGCAGTGCTAGGCGCGGGGAGCTGTTTTTT. Protein sequence: CSARRGELFF. V usage is TRBV20-1 and J usage is TRBJ2-2, with unresolved D. This CDR3 comprises 10 residues. V was clipped by 3 bases and J by 7 bases, with 3 bases between them. Germline V CDR1 and CDR2: DFQATT, SNEGSKA (reference sequence).

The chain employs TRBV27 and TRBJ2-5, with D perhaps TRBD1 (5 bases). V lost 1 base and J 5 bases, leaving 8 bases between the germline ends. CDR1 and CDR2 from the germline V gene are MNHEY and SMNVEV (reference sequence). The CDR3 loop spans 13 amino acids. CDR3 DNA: TGTGCCAGCAGTTTATGGGGCCGGGAGACCCAGTACTTC. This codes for CASSLWGRETQYF.

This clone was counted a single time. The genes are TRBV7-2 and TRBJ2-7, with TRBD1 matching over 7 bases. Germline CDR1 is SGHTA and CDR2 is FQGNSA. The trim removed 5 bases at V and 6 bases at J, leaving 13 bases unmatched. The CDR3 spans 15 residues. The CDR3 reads CASSPNRGVFGEQYF. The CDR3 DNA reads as TGTGCCAGCAGCCCAAACAGGGGAGTATTCGGCGAGCAGTACTTC.

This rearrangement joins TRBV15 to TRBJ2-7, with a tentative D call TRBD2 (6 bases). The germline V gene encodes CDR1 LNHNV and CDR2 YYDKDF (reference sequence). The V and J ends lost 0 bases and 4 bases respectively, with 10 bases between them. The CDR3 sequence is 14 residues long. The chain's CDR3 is CATSRERGSYEQYF. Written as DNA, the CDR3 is TGTGCCACCAGCAGAGAACGGGGGAGTTACGAGCAGTACTTC.

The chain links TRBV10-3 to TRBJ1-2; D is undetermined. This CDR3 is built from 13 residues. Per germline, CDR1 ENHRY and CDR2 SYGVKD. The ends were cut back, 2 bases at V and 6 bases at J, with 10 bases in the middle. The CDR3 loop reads CAISERLDDGYTF. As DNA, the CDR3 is TGTGCCATCAGTGAGCGACTGGATGATGGCTACACCTTC.

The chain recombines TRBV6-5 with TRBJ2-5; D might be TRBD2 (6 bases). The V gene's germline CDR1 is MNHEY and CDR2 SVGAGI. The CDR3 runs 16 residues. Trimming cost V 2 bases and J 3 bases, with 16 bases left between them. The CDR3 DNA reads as TGTGCCAGCAGTTACGGTTGGGGCGGGGAAAAAGAGACCCAGTACTTC. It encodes CASSYGWGGEKETQYF.

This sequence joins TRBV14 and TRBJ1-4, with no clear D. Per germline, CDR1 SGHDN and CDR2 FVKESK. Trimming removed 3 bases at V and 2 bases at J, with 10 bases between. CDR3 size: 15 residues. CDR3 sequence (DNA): TGTGCCAGCAGCCACCGCCCGGAGACTAATGAAAAACTGTTTTTT. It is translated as CASSHRPETNEKLFF.

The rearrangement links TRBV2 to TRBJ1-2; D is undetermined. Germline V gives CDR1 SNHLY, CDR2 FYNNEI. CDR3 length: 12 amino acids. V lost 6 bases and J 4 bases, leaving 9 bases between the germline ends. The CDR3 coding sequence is TGTGCCAGCAGGGGCATTGGCTATGGCTACACCTTC. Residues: CASRGIGYGYTF.

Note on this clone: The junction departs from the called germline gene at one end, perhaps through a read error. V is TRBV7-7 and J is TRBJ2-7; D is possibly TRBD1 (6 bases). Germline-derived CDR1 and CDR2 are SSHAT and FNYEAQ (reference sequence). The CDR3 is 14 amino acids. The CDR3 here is CASSLDRFSYEQYF. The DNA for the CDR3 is TGTGCTAGCAGCTTAGACAGGTTCTCCTACGAGCAGTACTTC.

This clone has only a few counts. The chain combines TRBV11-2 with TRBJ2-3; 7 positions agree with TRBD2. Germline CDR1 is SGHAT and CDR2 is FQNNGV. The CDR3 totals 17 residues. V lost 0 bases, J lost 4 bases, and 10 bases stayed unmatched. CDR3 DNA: TGTGCCAGCAGCTTAGATTCGGCGCGGGGGTGGTCAGATACGCAGTATTTT. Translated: CASSLDSARGWSDTQYF.

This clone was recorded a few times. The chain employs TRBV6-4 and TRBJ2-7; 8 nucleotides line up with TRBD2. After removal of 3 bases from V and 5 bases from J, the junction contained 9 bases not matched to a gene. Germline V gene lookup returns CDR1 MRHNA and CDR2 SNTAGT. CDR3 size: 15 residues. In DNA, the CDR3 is TGTGCCAGCAGTGAAGTGGCGGGGGGTTCGCACGAGCAGTACTTC. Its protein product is CASSEVAGGSHEQYF.

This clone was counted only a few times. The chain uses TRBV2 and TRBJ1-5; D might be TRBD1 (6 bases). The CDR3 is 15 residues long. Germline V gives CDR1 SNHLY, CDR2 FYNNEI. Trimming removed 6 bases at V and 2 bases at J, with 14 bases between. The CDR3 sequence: CASSPTGNGNQPQHF. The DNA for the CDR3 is TGTGCCAGCAGCCCCACAGGGAATGGCAATCAGCCCCAGCATTTT. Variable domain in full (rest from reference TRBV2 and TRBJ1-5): EPEVTQTPSHQVTQMGQEVILRCVPISNHLYFYWYRQILGQKVEFLVSFYNNEISEKSEIFDDQFSVERPDGSNFTLKIRSTKLEDSAMYFCASSPTGNGNQPQHFGDGTRLSIL.

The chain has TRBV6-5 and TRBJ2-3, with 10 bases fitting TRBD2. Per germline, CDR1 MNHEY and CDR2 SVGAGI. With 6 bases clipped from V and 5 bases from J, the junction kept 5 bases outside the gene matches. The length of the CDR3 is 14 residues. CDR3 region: CASRGAGGGDTQYF. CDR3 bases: TGTGCCAGCAGGGGAGCGGGGGGGGGAGATACGCAGTATTTT.

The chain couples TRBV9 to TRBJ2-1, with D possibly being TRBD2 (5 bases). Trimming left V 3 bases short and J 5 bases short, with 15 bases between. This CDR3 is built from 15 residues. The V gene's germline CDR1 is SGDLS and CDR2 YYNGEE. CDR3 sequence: CASSAGTLGNNEQFF. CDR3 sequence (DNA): TGTGCCAGCAGCGCGGGAACCCTAGGTAACAATGAGCAGTTCTTC.

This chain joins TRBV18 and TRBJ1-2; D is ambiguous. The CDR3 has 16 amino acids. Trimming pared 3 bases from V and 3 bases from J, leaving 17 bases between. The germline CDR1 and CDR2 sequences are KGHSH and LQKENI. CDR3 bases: TGTGCCAGCTCACCCATAGAAGACACCCTGGACTATGGCTACACCTTC. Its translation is CASSPIEDTLDYGYTF.

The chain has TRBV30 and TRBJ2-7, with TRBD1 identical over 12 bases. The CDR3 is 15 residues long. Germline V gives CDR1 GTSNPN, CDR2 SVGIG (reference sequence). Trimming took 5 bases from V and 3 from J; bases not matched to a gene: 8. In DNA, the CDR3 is TGTGCCTGGGCCCAGGGGACAGGGGGCTTCTACGAGCAGTACTTC. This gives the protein CAWAQGTGGFYEQYF.

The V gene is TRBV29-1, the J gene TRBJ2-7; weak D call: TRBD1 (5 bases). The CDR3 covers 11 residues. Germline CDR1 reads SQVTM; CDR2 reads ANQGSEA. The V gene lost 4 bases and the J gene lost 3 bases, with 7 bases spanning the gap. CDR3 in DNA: TGCAGCGTTGGAAGGGGCTACGAGCAGTACTTC. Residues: CSVGRGYEQYF.

CDR3 amino acids: CASSRGQRSTGELFF. CDR3 DNA sequence: TGTGCCAGCAGCAGGGGGCAACGGAGCACCGGGGAGCTGTTTTTT. The rearrangement joins TRBV2 to TRBJ2-2; 8 nucleotides line up with TRBD1. The CDR3 contains 15 residues. With 6 bases clipped from V and 4 bases from J, the junction kept 7 bases outside the gene matches. Germline V gives CDR1 SNHLY, CDR2 FYNNEI.

DNA of the CDR3: TGTGCCAGTAGTATGGAACAGGGTCGTAATTCACCCCTCCACTTT. This gives the protein CASSMEQGRNSPLHF. The gene calls are TRBV19 and TRBJ1-6; TRBD1 might be the D (6 bases). V was pared by 3 bases and J by 6 bases, with 12 bases between. The CDR3 consists of 15 residues. Germline lookup yields CDR1 LNHDA and CDR2 SQIVND (reference sequence).

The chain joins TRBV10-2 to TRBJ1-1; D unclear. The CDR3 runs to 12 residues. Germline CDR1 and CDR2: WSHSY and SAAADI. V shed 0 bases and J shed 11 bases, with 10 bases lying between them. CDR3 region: CASSESYLRAFF. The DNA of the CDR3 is TGCGCCAGCAGTGAGTCCTATCTTCGGGCTTTCTTT.

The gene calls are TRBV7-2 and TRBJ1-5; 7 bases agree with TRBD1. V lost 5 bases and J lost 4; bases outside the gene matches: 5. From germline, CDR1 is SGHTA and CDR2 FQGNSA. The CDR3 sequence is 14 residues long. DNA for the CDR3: TGTGCCAGCAGCCGGGACAGCTCAAATCAGCCCCAGCATTTT. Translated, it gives CASSRDSSNQPQHF.

As DNA, the CDR3 is TGCGCCAGCAGCTTGAACGGGGGGGGCCTCAATGAGCAGTTCTTC. Its translation is CASSLNGGGLNEQFF. The chain is built from TRBV5-1 and TRBJ2-1; 8 bases agree with TRBD2. The CDR3 contains 15 residues. The V segment lost 1 base and the J segment 6 bases; nucleotides outside the gene matches: 6. Germline CDR1 is SGHRS and CDR2 is YFSETQ.

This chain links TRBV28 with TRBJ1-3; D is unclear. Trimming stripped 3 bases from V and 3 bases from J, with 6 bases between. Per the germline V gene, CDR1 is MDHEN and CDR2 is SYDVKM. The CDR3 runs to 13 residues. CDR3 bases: TGTGCCAGCAGTTTCCGGGGTGGAAACACCATATATTTT. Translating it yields CASSFRGGNTIYF. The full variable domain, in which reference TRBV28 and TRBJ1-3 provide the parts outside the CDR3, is DVKVTQSSRYLVKRTGEKVFLECVQDMDHENMFWYRQDPGLGLRLIYFSYDVKMKEKGDIPEGYSVSREKKERFSLILESASTNQTSMYLCASSFRGGNTIYFGEGSWLTVV.

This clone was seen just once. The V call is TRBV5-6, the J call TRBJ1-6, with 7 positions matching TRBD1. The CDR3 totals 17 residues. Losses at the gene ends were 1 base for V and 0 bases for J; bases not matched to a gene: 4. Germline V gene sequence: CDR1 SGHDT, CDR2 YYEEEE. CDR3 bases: TGTGCCAGCAGCTTGACAGGGGCCAGCTCCTATAATTCACCCCTCCACTTT. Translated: CASSLTGASSYNSPLHF.

This CDR3 reads CASSFGRGASTDTQYF. DNA of the CDR3: TGTGCCAGCAGCTTTGGGCGGGGGGCTAGCACAGATACGCAGTATTTT. The chain joins TRBV7-3 to TRBJ2-3; 8 bases are a match to TRBD2. With V trimmed by 3 bases and J by 0 bases, 5 bases remained unmatched. The V gene's germline CDR1 is SGHTA and CDR2 FQGTGA. The CDR3 covers 16 residues.